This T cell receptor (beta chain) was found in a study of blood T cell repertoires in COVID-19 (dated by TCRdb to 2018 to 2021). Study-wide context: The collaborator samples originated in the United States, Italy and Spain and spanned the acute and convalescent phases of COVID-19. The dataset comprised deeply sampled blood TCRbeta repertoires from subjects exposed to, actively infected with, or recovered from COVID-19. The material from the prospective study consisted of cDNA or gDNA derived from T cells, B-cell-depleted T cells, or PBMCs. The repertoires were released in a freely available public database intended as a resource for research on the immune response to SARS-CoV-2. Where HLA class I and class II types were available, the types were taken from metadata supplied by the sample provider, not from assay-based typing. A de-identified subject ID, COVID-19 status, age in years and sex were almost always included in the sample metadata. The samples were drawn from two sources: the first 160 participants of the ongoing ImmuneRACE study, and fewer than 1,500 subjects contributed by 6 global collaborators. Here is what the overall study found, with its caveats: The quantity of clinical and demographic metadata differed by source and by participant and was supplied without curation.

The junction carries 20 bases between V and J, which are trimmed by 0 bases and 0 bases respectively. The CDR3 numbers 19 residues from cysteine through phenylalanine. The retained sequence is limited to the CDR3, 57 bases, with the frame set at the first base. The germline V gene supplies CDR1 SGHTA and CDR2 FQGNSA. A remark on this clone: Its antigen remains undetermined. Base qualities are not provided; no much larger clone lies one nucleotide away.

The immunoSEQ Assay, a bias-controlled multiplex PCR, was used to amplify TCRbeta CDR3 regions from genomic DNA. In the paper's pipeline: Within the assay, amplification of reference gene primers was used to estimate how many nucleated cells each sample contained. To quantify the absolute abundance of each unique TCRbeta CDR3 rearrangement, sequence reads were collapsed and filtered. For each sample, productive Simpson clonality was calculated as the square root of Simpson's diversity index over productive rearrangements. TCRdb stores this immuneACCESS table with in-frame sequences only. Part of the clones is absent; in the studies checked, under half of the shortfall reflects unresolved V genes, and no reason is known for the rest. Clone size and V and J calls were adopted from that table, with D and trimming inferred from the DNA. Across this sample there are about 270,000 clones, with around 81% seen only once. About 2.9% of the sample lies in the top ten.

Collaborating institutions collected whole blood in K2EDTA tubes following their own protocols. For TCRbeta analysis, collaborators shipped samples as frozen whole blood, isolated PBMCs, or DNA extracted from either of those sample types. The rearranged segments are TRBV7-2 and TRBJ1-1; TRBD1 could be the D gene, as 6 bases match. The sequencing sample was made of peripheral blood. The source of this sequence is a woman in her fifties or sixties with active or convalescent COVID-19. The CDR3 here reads CASSLAYRDPATMNTEAFF. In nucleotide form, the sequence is TGTGCCAGCAGCTTAGCGTACAGGGATCCAGCTACCATGAACACTGAAGCTTTCTTT.